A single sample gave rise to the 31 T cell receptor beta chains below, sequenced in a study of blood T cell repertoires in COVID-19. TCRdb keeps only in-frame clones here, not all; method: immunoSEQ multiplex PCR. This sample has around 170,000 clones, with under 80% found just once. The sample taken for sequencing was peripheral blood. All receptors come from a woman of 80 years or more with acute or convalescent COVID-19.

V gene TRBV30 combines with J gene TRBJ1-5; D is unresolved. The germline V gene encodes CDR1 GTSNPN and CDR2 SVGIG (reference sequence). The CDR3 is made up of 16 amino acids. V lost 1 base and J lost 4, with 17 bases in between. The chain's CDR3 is CAWSGASSLPNQPQHF. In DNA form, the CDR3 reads TGTGCCTGGAGTGGGGCATCCTCCCTTCCTAATCAGCCCCAGCATTTT.

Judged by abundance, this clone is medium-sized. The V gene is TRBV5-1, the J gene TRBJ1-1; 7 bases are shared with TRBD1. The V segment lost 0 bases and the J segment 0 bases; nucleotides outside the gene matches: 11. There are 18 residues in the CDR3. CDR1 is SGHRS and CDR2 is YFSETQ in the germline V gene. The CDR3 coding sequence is TGCGCCAGCAGCTTGGTATACAGGGGCGAAGGTGTGAACACTGAAGCTTTCTTT. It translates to CASSLVYRGEGVNTEAFF.

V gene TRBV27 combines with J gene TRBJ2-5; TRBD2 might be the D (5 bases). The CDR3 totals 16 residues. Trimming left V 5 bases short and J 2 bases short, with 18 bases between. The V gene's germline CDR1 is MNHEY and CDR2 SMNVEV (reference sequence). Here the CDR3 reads CASSPSGNWNQETQYF. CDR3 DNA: TGTGCCAGCAGTCCCTCCGGGAACTGGAATCAAGAGACCCAGTACTTC.

This CDR3 reads CASSSEREASYEQYF. CDR3 DNA sequence: TGTGCCAGCAGCTCAGAGCGGGAGGCGTCCTACGAGCAGTACTTC. The J gene is TRBJ2-7, the V gene TRBV5-4; 9 bases map to TRBD2. The CDR3 is 15 amino acids. The trim removed 3 bases at V and 1 base at J, leaving 5 bases unmatched. Germline V lookup: CDR1 SGHNT, CDR2 YYREEE (reference sequence).

The CDR3 here is CASSEKAPGEQYF. CDR3 in DNA: TGTGCCAGCAGCGAGAAGGCCCCAGGAGAGCAGTACTTC. V and J are TRBV7-6 and TRBJ2-7, with D unclear. V dropped 5 bases and J dropped 7 bases, with 15 bases sitting between them. The CDR3 has 13 residues. Germline values: CDR1 SGHVS, CDR2 FNYEAQ.

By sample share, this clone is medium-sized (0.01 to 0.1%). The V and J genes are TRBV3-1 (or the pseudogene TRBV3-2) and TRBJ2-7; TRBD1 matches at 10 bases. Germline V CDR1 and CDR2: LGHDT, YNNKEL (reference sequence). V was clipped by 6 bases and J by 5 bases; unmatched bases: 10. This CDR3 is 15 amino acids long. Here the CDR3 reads CASRPETGGEDEQYF. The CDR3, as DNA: TGTGCCAGCAGACCCGAGACAGGGGGCGAAGACGAGCAGTACTTC.

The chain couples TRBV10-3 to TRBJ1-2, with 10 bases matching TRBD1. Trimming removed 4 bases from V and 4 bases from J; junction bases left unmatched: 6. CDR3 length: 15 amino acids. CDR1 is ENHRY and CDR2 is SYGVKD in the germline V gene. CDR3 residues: CAISGSRTGGYGYTF. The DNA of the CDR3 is TGTGCCATCAGTGGGTCGAGGACAGGGGGCTATGGCTACACCTTC.

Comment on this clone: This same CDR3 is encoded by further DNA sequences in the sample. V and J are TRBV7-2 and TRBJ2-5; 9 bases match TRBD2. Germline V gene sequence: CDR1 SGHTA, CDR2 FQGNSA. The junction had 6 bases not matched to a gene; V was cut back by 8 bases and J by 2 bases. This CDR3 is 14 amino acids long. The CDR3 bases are TGTGCCAGCGCGGGGGGGGGAGGGCAAGAGACCCAGTACTTC. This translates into CASAGGGGQETQYF. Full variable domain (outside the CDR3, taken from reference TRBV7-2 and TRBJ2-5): GAGVSQSPSNKVTEKGKDVELRCDPISGHTALYWYRQSLGQGLEFLIYFQGNSAPDKSGLPSDRFSAERTGGSVSTLTIQRTQQEDSAVYLCASAGGGGQETQYFGPGTRLLVL.

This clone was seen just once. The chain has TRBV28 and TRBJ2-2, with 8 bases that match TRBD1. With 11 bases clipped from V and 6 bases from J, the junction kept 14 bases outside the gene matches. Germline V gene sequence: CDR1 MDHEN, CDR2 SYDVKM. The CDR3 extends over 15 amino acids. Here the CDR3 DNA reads TGTGCCGTAGATAAATTTAAGACAGGGGCCGGGGAGCTGTTTTTT. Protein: CAVDKFKTGAGELFF.

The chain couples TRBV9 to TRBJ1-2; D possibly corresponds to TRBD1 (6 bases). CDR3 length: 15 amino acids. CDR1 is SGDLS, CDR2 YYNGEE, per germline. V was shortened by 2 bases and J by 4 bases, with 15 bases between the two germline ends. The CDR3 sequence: CASSVDSDSSYGYTF. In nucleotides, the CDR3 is TGTGCCAGCAGCGTGGACAGCGACTCCTCCTATGGCTACACCTTC.

The CDR3 DNA sequence: TGTGCCAGCAGCCAAGTTGCAGGGGGTCAGCCCCAGCATTTT. It is translated as CASSQVAGGQPQHF. The chain recombines TRBV7-9 with TRBJ1-5; TRBD1 matches at 7 bases. Unmatched junction bases numbered 7, after V lost 5 bases and J lost 6 bases. Germline CDR1 and CDR2: SEHNR and FQNEAQ (reference sequence). This CDR3 contains 14 residues.

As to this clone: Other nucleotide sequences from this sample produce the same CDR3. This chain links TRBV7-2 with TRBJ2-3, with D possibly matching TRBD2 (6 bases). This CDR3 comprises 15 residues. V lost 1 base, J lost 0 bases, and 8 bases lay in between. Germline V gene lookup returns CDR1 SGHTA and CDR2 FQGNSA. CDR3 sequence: CASSLVAESTDTQYF. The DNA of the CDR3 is TGTGCCAGCAGCTTAGTAGCGGAGAGCACAGATACGCAGTATTTT.

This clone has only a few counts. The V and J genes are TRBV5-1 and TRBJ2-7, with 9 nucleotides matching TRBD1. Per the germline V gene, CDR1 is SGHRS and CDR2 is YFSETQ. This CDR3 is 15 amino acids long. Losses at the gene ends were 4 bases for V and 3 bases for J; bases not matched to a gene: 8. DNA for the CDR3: TGCGCCAGCAGCCACGAACAGGGGGCGGGCTACGAGCAGTACTTC. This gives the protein CASSHEQGAGYEQYF.

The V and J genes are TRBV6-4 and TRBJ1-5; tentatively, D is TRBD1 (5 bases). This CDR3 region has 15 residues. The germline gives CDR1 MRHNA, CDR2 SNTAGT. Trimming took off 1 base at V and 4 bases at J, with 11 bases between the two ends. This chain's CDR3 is CASSDLDSRNQPQHF. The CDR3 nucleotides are TGTGCCAGCAGTGACTTAGACAGCCGAAATCAGCCCCAGCATTTT.

The CDR3 sequence is CASSTGQGFPEAFF. The CDR3 coding sequence is TGTGCCAGTAGTACTGGACAGGGCTTCCCTGAAGCTTTCTTT. The chain carries TRBV19 and TRBJ1-1; 8 bases agree with TRBD1. Germline CDR1 is LNHDA and CDR2 is SQIVND (reference sequence). The length of the CDR3 is 14 residues. V trimming: 4 bases; J trimming: 6 bases; junction bases outside the gene matches: 7.

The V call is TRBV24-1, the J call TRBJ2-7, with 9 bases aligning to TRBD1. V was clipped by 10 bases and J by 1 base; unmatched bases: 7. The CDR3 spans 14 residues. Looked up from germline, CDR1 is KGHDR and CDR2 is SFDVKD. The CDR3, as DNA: TGTGCCACTAGCGTGACAGGGGGTTCCTACGAGCAGTACTTC. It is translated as CATSVTGGSYEQYF.

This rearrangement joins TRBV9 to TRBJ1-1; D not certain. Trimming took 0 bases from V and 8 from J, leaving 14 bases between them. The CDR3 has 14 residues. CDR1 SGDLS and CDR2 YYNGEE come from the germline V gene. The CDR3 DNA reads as TGTGCCAGCAGCGTAGGTTTGGGGAGCCGAGAAGCTTTCTTT. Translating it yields CASSVGLGSREAFF.

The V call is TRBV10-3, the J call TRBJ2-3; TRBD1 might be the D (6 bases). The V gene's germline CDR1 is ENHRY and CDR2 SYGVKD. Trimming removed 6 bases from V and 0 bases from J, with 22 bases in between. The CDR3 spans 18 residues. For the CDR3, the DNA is TGTGCCATCAGGGGGGCGAGACTAACTCAGTCTAGCACAGATACGCAGTATTTT. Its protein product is CAIRGARLTQSSTDTQYF.

The CDR3 region has the DNA TGCGCCAGCAGTCGAATCAGGACTAGCGGGAGTGGTTACAATGAGCAGTTCTTC. Translating gives CASSRIRTSGSGYNEQFF. J is TRBJ2-1 and V is TRBV10-2, with 13 bases matching TRBD2. V dropped 5 bases and J dropped 4; count of bases not matched to a gene: 11. Germline V gene sequence: CDR1 WSHSY, CDR2 SAAADI. The CDR3 totals 18 residues.

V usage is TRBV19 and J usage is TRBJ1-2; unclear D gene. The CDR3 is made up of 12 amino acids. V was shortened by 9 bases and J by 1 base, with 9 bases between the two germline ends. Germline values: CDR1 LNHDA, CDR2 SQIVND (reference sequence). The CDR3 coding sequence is TGTGCCAGCGGCCGGGGTAACTATGGCTACACCTTC. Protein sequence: CASGRGNYGYTF.

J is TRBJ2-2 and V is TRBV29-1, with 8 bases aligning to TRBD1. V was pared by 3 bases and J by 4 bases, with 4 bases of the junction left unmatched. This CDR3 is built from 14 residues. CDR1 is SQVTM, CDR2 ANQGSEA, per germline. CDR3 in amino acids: CSVDRTGSTGELFF. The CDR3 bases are TGCAGCGTTGATAGGACAGGGAGCACCGGGGAGCTGTTTTTT.

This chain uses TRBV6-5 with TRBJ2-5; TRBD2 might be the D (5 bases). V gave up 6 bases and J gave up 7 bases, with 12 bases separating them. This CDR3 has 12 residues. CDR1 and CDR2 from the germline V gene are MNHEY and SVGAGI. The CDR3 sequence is CASRTPEGTQYF. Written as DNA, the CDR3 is TGTGCCAGCAGAACTCCCGAGGGGACCCAGTACTTC.

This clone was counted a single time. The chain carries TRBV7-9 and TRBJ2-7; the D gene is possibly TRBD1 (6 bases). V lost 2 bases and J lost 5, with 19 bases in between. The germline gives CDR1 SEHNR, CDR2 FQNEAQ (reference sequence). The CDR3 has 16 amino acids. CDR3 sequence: CASSLFTGLDFHEQYF. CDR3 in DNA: TGTGCCAGCAGCTTATTCACAGGGTTAGATTTCCACGAGCAGTACTTC.

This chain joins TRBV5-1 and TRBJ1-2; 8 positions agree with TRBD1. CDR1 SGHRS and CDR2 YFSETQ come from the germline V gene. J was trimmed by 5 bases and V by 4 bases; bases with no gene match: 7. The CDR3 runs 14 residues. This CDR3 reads CASSEGQGLYGYTF. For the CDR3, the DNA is TGCGCCAGCAGCGAAGGACAGGGCCTATATGGCTACACCTTC.

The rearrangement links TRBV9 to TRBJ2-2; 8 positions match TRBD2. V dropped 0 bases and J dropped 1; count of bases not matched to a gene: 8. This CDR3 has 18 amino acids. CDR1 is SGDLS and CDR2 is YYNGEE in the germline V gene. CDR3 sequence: CASSVGGTSNKNTGELFF. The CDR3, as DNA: TGTGCCAGCAGCGTAGGAGGGACTAGTAATAAGAACACCGGGGAGCTGTTTTTT.

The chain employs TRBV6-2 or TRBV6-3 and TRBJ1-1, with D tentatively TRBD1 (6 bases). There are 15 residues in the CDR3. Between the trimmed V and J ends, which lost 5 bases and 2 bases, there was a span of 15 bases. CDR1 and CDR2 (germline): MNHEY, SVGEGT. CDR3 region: CASSGKTGINTEAFF. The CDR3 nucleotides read TGTGCCAGCAGTGGGAAGACAGGCATTAACACTGAAGCTTTCTTT.

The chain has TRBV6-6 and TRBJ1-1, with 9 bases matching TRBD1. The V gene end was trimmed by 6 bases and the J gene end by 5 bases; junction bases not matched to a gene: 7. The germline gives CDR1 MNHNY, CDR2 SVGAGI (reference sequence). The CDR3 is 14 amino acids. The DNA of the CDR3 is TGTGCCAGCAGGCAAACAGGGGGCTGGACTGAAGCTTTCTTT. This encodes CASRQTGGWTEAFF.

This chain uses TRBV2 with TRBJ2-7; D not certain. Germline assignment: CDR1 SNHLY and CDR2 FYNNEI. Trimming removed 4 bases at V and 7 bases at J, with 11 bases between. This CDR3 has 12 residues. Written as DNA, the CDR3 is TGTGCCAGCAGTGGGTCCTGGGCGGAGCAGTACTTC. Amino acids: CASSGSWAEQYF.

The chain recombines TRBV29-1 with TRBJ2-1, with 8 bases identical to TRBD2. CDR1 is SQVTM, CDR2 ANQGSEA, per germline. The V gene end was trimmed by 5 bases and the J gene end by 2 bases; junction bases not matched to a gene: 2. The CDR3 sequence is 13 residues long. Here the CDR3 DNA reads TGCAGCGTTAGCGGGAGTGCCTACAATGAGCAGTTCTTC. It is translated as CSVSGSAYNEQFF.

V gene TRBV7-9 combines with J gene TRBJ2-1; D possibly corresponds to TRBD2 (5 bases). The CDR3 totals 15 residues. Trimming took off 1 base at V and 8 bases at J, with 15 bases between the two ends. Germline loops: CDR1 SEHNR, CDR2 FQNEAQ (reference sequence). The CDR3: CASSLDPAVRDEQFF. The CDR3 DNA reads TGTGCCAGCAGCTTAGACCCAGCGGTGAGGGATGAGCAGTTCTTC.

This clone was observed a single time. The CDR3, as DNA: TGCGCCAGCAGCTTGGGGACTAGCGGGAGAGTATCCTACAATGAGCAGTTCTTC. Protein sequence: CASSLGTSGRVSYNEQFF. J is TRBJ2-1 and V is TRBV5-1; the match to TRBD2 covers 13 bases. Losses at the gene ends were 0 bases for V and 1 base for J; bases not matched to a gene: 4. CDR1 is SGHRS, CDR2 YFSETQ, per germline. This CDR3 comprises 18 residues.